In this sample, the clone carrying this T cell receptor (beta chain) turned up a few times. Its specificity is not known. Patients were excluded for autoimmune disease history or systemic immunosuppression. The sample is drawn from a study of OX40 agonist ivuxolimab in advanced cancers. The CDR3 has 16 amino acids. Trimming shortened V by 0 bases and J by 2 bases, and 13 bases separated the two germline ends. Germline CDR1 and CDR2: KGHSH and LQKENI. Notes on the study in general: On average, a greater number of expanded clones characterised CD8+ T cells relative to CD4+. Antigen specificity was not determined for the expanded peripheral T cells.

TCRdb keeps only in-frame clones here, not all; method: immunoSEQ multiplex PCR. In the table there are some 140,000 clones, about nine tenths of which are singletons. The specimen comprised CD4+ or CD8+ T cells sorted from blood, sampled in a trial of the OX40 agonist ivuxolimab. The sequence derives from an adult with an advanced solid tumor such as melanoma, head and neck, liver or kidney cancer. The chain is built from TRBV18 and TRBJ1-1; D is ambiguous. CDR3 residues: CASSPPNGRFNTEAFF. CDR3 in DNA: TGTGCCAGCTCACCACCGAACGGCCGGTTTAACACTGAAGCTTTCTTT.